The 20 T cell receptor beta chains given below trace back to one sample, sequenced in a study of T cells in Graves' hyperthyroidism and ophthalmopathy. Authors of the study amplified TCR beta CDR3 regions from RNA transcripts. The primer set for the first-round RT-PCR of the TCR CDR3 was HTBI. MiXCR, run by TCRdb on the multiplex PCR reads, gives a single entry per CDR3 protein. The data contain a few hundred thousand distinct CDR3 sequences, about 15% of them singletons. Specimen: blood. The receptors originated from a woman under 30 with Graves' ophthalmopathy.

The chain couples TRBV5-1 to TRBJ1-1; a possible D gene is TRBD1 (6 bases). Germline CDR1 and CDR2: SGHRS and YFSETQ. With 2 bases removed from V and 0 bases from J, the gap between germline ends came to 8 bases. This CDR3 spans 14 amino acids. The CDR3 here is CASSFSGVNTEAFF. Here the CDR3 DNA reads TGCGCCAGCAGCTTTTCAGGGGTGAACACTGAAGCTTTCTTT.

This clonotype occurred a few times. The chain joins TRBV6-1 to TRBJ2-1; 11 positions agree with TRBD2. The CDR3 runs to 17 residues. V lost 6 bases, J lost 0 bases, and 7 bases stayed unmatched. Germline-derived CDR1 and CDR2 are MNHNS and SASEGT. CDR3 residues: CASSLLAGGFSYNEQFF. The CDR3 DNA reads TGTGCCAGCAGCCTTCTAGCGGGGGGTTTCTCCTACAATGAGCAGTTCTTC.

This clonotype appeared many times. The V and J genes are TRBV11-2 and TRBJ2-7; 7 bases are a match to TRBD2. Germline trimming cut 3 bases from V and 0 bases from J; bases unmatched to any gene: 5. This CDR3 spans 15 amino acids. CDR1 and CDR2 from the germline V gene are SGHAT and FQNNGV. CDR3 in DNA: TGTGCCAGCAGCTTTTCCGGGACTATCTCCTACGAGCAGTACTTC. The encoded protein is CASSFSGTISYEQYF.

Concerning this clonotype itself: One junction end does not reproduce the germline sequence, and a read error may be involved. CDR3 nucleotide sequence: TGCAGTCACCAGTCCAGGGGGACTAACTCCTGCAATGAGCAGTTCTTC. Protein product: CSHQSRGTNSCNEQFF. The chain links TRBV20-1 to TRBJ2-1, with D perhaps TRBD1 or TRBD2 (7 bases each). Germline V CDR1 and CDR2: DFQATT, SNEGSKA (reference sequence). This CDR3 region has 16 residues.

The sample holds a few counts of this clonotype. Written as DNA, the CDR3 is TGTGCCAGCTCACCGCCGGGACTATCCCTCAGCACAGATACGCAGTATTTT. Amino acids: CASSPPGLSLSTDTQYF. V and J are TRBV18 and TRBJ2-3, with 7 nucleotides matching TRBD2. CDR1 KGHSH and CDR2 LQKENI come from the germline V gene. J gave up 0 bases and V 3 bases, and 9 bases lay outside the gene matches. The CDR3 consists of 17 residues. The full variable domain, completed using reference TRBV18 and TRBJ2-3, is NAGVMQNPRHLVRRRGQEARLRCSPMKGHSHVYWYRQLPEEGLKFMVYLQKENIIDESGMPKERFSAEFPKEGPSILRIQQVVRGDSAAYFCASSPPGLSLSTDTQYFGPGTRLTVL.

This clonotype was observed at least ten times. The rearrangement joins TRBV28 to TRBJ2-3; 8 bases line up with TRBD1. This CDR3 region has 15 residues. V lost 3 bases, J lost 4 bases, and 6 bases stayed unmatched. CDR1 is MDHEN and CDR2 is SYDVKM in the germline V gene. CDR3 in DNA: TGTGCCAGCAGTTTCCTGGACAGGGAGGCAGATACGCAGTATTTT. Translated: CASSFLDREADTQYF.

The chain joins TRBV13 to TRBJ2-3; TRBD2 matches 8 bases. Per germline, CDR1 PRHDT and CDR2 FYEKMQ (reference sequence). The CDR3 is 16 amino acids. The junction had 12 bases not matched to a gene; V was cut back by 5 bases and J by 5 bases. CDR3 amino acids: CASSPTGLGAVDTQYF. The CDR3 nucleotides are TGTGCCAGCAGCCCGACGGGACTAGGAGCAGTAGATACGCAGTATTTT.

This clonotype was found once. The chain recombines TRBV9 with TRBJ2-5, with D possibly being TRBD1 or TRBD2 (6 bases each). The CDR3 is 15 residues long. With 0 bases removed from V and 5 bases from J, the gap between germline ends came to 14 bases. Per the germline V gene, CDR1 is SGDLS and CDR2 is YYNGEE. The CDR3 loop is CASSVGRGPRETQYF. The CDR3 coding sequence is TGTGCCAGCAGCGTAGGTCGGGGGCCACGGGAGACCCAGTACTTC.

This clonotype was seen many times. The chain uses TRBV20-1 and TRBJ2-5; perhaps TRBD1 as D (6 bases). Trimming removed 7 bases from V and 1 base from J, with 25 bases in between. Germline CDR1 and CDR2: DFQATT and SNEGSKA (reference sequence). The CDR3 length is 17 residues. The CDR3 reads CSGALLTGSLFQETQYF. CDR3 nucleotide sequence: TGCAGTGGCGCCCTCTTGACAGGCTCCCTTTTCCAAGAGACCCAGTACTTC.

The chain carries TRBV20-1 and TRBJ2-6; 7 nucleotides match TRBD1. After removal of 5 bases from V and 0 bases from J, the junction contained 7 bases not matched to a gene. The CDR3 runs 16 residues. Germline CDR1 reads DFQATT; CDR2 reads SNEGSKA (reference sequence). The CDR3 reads CSALTTGNSGANVLTF. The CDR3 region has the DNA TGCAGTGCTTTAACGACAGGGAACTCTGGGGCCAACGTCCTGACTTTC.

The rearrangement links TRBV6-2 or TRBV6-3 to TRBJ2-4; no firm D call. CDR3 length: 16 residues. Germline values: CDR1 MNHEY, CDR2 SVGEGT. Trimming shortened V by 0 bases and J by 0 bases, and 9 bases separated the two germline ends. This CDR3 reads CASSYSRRLAKNIQYF. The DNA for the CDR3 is TGTGCCAGCAGTTACTCAAGGCGACTAGCCAAAAACATTCAGTACTTC.

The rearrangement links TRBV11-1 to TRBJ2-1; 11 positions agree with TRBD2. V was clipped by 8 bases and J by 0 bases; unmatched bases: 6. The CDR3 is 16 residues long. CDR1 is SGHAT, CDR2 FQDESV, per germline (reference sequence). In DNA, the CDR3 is TGTGCCAGCGGCGGGACTAGCGGTAGCTCCTACAATGAGCAGTTCTTC. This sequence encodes CASGGTSGSSYNEQFF.

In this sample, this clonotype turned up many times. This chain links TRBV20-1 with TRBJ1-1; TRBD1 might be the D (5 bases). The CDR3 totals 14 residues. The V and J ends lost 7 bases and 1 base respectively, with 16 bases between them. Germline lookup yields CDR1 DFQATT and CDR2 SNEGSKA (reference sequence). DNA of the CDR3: TGCAGTGAGGGGCAGGGTAATAGGAACACTGAAGCTTTCTTT. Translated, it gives CSEGQGNRNTEAFF.

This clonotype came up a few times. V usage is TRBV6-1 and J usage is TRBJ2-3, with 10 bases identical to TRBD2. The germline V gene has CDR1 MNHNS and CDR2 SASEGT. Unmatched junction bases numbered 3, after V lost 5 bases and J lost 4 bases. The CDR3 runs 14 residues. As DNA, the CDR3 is TGTGCCAGCAGTAGCGGGGGGGGGGCAGATACGCAGTATTTT. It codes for CASSSGGGADTQYF.

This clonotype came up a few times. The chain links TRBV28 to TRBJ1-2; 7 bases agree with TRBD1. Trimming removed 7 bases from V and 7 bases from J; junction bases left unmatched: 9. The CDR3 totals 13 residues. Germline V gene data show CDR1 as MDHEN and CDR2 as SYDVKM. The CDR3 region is CASTSDREGGYTF. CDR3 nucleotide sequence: TGTGCCAGCACTTCCGACAGGGAGGGTGGCTACACCTTC.

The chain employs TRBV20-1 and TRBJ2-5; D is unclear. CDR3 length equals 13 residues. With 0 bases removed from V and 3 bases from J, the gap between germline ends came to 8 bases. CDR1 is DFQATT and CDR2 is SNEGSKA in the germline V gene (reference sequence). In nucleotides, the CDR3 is TGCAGTGCTAGAGATCTTGCGGAAGAGACCCAGTACTTC. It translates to CSARDLAEETQYF.

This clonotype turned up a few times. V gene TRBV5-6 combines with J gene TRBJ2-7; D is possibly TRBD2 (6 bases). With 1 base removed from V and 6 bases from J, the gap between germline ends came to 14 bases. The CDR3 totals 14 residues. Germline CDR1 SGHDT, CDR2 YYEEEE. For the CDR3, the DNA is TGTGCCAGCAGCTTGCTTGGAGGGACGGGCGAGCAGTACTTC. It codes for CASSLLGGTGEQYF.

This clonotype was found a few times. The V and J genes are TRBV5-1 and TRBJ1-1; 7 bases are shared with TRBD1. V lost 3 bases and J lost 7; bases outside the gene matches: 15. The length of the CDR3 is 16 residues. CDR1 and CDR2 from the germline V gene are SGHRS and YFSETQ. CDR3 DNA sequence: TGCGCCAGCAGCTGGGCCAGCCAGACAGGGCCCGGTGAAGCTTTCTTT. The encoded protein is CASSWASQTGPGEAFF.

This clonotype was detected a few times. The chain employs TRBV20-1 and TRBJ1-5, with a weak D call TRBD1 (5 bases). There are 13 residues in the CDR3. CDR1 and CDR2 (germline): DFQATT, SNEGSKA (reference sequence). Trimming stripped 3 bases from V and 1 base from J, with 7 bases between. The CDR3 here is CSASEGSNQPQHF. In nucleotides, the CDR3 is TGCAGTGCTAGTGAGGGGAGCAATCAGCCCCAGCATTTT.

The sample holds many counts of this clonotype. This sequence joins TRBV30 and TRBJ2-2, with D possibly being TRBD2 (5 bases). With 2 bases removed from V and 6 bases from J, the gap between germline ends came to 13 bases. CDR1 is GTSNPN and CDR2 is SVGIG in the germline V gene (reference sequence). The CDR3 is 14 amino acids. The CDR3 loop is CAWSRGDEPGELFF. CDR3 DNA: TGTGCCTGGAGTCGGGGAGACGAGCCCGGGGAGCTGTTTTTT.